A single T cell receptor beta chain is shown here with its context. Its target is unknown. The CDR3 is made up of 13 amino acids. Deletions cut 11 bases from V and 6 bases from J, with 16 bases between. The V gene's germline CDR1 is MDHEN and CDR2 SYDVKM. Repertoires were generated with immunoSEQ multiplex PCR, while TCRdb's copy carries only in-frame clones and drops some. This sample carries under 1 million clones, 90% to 97% of them seen once, and the ten largest clones take approximately 0.2%. The naive CD8 fraction comprised CD45RO-negative cells positively selected for CCR7 and excluded terminally differentiated effector memory CD45RA+ cells. The data were taken from a study of shared clonotypes between healthy human individuals. Study at large: The study enrolled two women and a few men aged 18 to 49. Broader study findings: Clonotypes shared by all four donors outscored non-shared clonotypes in generation probability. In the sorted subsets, rarefaction showed sequencing was incomplete despite large depth.

The receptor was derived from a man aged 30 to 39 in good health. The chain uses TRBV28 and TRBJ1-4; weak D call: TRBD1 (6 bases). The specimen sequenced was naive CD8+ T cells sorted from blood. For the CDR3, the DNA is TGTGCCGGCCTGAGGGAGGGGGATGAAAAACTGTTTTTT. It specifies CAGLREGDEKLFF. Filled out from reference TRBV28 and TRBJ1-4, the complete variable domain reads DVKVTQSSRYLVKRTGEKVFLECVQDMDHENMFWYRQDPGLGLRLIYFSYDVKMKEKGDIPEGYSVSREKKERFSLILESASTNQTSMYLCAGLREGDEKLFFGSGTQLSVL.